The T cell receptor (beta chain) under discussion was sequenced for a study of Ad26.COV2.S vaccination and SARS-CoV-2 variants. Overall study results and limits: Analyses of TCR breadth and depth may have underestimated total T cell responses.

This CDR3 has 15 residues. CDR1 SGHTA and CDR2 FQGNSA come from the germline V gene. V dropped 1 base and J dropped 7 bases, with 14 bases sitting between them. In the case of this clone: Its antigen remains unknown.

Data came from immunoSEQ multiplex PCR; TCRdb stores just in-frame clones and leaves some out. Among over 400,000 clones, 80% to 90% were seen once, and the ten largest hold about 2.5%. Treatment: some 20 received Ad26.COV2.S at low or high dose, single or two shots; 5 received placebo; per-sample allocation not given. It was on day 63 after the first vaccine or placebo injection that samples were taken. Donation came from an adult in Boston who was aged 18-55 years. SARS-CoV-2 spike from the Wuhan strain was encoded by the vaccine, an Ad26 vector. The V call is TRBV7-2, the J call TRBJ1-5, with D perhaps TRBD1 (5 bases). The TCR comes from a person between 18 and 65 years old who received the Ad26.COV2.S COVID-19 vaccine or a placebo. The specimen comprised peripheral blood, sampled in a trial of Ad26.COV2.S vaccine versus placebo. CDR3: CASSLGAGVGQPQHF. DNA for the CDR3: TGTGCCAGCAGCTTAGGAGCGGGGGTCGGGCAGCCCCAGCATTTT.